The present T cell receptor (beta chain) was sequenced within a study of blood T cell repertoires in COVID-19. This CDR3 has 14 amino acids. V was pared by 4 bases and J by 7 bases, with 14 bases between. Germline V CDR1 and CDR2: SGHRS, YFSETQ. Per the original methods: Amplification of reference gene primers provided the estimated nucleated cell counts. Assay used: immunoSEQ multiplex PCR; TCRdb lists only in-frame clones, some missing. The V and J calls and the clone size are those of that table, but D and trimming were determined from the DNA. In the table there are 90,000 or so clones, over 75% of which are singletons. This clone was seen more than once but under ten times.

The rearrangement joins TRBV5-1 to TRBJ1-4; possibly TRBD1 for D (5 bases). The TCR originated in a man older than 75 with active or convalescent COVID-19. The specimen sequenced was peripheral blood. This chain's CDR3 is CASSTDSSREKLFF. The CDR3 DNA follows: TGCGCCAGCAGCACTGACAGCAGCCGTGAAAAACTGTTTTTT.